This TCR beta chain was observed in a study of cytomegalovirus exposure and HLA in healthy donors (dated by TCRdb to about 2017). General notes on the study: According to an earlier analysis of 587 of the donors, roughly 180 million T cells yielded over 90 million unique TCR beta sequences and approximately 300 Gb of sequence data. The study was designed to test whether signatures of past pathogen exposure could be identified by cataloging public T cell receptors. Rather than using new phenotypic data, the later analysis identified candidate immune exposures from TCR beta sequences and from how often those sequences occurred across donors. To decide whether each TCR beta V gene segment behaved as functional or pseudogenic, an earlier analysis of some 580 of the donors relied on high-throughput TCR beta sequencing. Across about 380 genotyped donors of the cohort, an average of about 240,000 unique TCR beta nucleotide sequences per donor were sequenced, and 15% to 20% of those sequences were non-productive. In a later genetic analysis, genome-wide SNP genotypes for about three fifths of the roughly 670 donors were used, and that subset was treated as a discovery cohort. Typing coverage varied by locus: roughly 620-640 donors for A, B, C, DRB1 and DQB1; roughly 510 for DQA1; over 600 for DPA1; around 490 for DPB1. About 5 DR-DQ haplotypes were handled as single units for association and clustering, since linkage in the cohort was strong. An early release covering about 600 HLA-typed donors comprised about 300 gigabases of sequencing data and about 90 million unique TCR sequences. Of the approximately 370 genotyped donors, less than 90% were placed in the genetic ancestry cluster associated with self-reported Caucasian donors. The study used immunosequencing to profile the T cell repertoires of approximately 640 subjects and linked those repertoires to cytomegalovirus serostatus. To predict cytomegalovirus infection status, the study brought together high-throughput TCR immunosequencing, statistical association of individual TCRs with disease status, and machine learning. Both class I and class II loci were covered by HLA typing, at four-digit resolution. All discovery cohort repertoires had been generated using a single sequencing platform. In addition to the first cohort of several hundred subjects, a separate validation cohort of under 150 different subjects was used. Donor age, sex, ethnicity and CMV serostatus were compiled alongside the repertoire data. To study patterns of TCR occurrence, a later analysis re-analyzed previously published TCR beta repertoires from 550 to 800 donors and added high-resolution HLA genotyping.

The cysteine opens and the phenylalanine closes a CDR3 of 14 amino acids. The only DNA kept is the CDR3, 42 bases in frame from the first base. CDR1 and CDR2 are read off the germline V gene (reference sequence) as SSHAT and FNYEAQ. From V the trimming removes 3 bases and from J it removes 7 bases, while the gene matches leave 6 bases of the junction unaccounted for. Library preparation was by the immunoSEQ multiplex PCR assay. A mixture of 60 forward primers for TCR Vbeta segments and 13 reverse primers for TCR Jbeta segments was used in the multiplex PCR. Amplification of the CDR3 region of rearranged TCR beta genes was performed with a multiplex PCR assay on genomic DNA. On the Illumina HiSeq System, the amplified TCR beta libraries were sequenced as 87-base-pair reads. The source study handled its data this way. Across the roughly 700 repertoires, a later analysis counted 80 million or so unique TCR beta chains, 9.5 million to 13 million of which were shared by at least two donors. Raw reads were error-corrected and collapsed into unique sequences with a nearest-neighbor algorithm that merged closely related sequences to remove PCR and sequencing errors. Alignment of CDR3 sequences to IMGT reference sequences was used to assign V, D and J gene segments. For a sequence to be retained, a match of at least six nucleotides was required to both a V gene segment and a J gene segment. A rearrangement counted as productive if the CDR3 had no stop codons and remained in frame with V and J, and every other rearrangement counted as non-productive. Following IMGT convention, CDR3 was defined as the stretch from the second conserved V-encoded cysteine to the conserved J-encoded phenylalanine. Sequences without an unambiguous match to a single V gene segment were excluded from the earlier analysis of 587 of the donors. In an earlier analysis of approximately 590 of the donors, a V segment was called functional when productive rearrangements were above 56.7%, and segregating when the standard deviation between donors exceeded 5%. A statistical classification framework was built to diagnose cytomegalovirus status from the catalog of TCR beta chain sequences. In a later analysis, V and J genes were assigned by comparing TCR nucleotide sequences against IMGT/GENE-DB human TR gene sequences. A later analysis assigned CDR3 sequences and most-parsimonious VDJ recombination scenarios with the TCRdist pipeline. A later analysis defined each TCR beta chain by its CDR3 amino acid sequence plus V-gene family, and excluded reads lacking a unique V-gene family. In a later analysis, 500 to 700 highly shared, low-generation-probability nucleotide sequences were removed to address suspected cross-contamination and a sequencing artifact. In a later analysis, a clonal expansion index for each public chain was calculated from normalized within-repertoire ranks of inferred template counts. In a later analysis, generation probabilities were computed with a VDJ recombination model fitted to out-of-frame rearrangements, and the resulting probabilities were checked against IGoR. In a later analysis, hypergeometric tests were used to score TCR-TCR, TCR-HLA and TCR-CMV co-occurrence, with a repertoire-size bias correction applied to TCR pairs. To estimate false discovery rates, a later analysis permuted the HLA or CMV assignments 20 times. A later analysis grouped co-occurring TCRs with DBSCAN, adding TCRdist sequence similarity when clustering within HLA-allele-positive subsets. For co-occurrence clustering, repertoires with fewer than 30,000 or more than 120,000 public chains were excluded, along with five or six repertoires with anomalous nucleotide sharing. Drawn from immuneACCESS, this table holds only the in-frame rearrangements with V and J called that TCRdb kept. Clones are partly lost; checked studies trace under half to an unresolved V gene and leave the rest unexplained. V and J calls plus clone size are reproduced from that table; the DNA served to infer D and trimming. The sample table holds approximately 20,000 clones. Of the sample, 22% is held by the ten largest clones.

The cohort comprised some 680 healthy bone marrow donors. All cohort members were sampled while nominally healthy, although unrecorded immune exposures were likely present. The donor tested CMV seropositive, placing the donor among the 289 seropositive members of the cohort. Every donor gave a peripheral blood sample, and the peripheral blood mononuclear cells from that sample were used for TCR beta sequencing. Genomic DNA extraction from the blood cell samples was performed with the Qiagen DNeasy Blood Extraction Kit. Notes on this clone: Its antigen is still unknown.

Overall study results and their limits: In vitro tests confirmed that three of the cytomegalovirus-associated TCR beta chains recognize cytomegalovirus antigens. In a later analysis, the rate of TCR association differed among HLA loci, with DRB1 alleles having the most associated TCRs and HLA-C alleles having the fewest. Several of the top co-occurrence clusters appeared to be linked to parvovirus B19, influenza, CMV and Epstein-Barr virus, according to a later analysis. The classifier was reported to diagnose cytomegalovirus status with high specificity and sensitivity in both the original and validation cohorts. The cohort was sequenced for TCR beta chains only, and without alpha or paired-chain data the features that could be detected were limited. Some IMGT-functional V segments, including TRBV6-2 and TRBV6-3, could not be told apart with the 87-base-pair reads, so those segments were excluded. A later genetic analysis associated a missense DCLRE1C variant with V-gene and J-gene trimming of TCR beta chains, and an independent cohort replicated the association. A cluster of highly shared sequence variants was judged likely to represent a technical artifact of the sequencing pipeline. A further reported finding was that TCR beta sequences accurately predicted the HLA-A and HLA-B alleles for most subjects in the first cohort. Across donors, most TCR sequences were observed very rarely, whereas some public TCRs were present in many individuals. Broadly in line with IMGT annotations, most TCR beta V segments showed up in productive rearrangements about 87% or about 30% of the time in an earlier analysis of approximately 640 of the donors. Seventeen rarely observed V segments, including chromosome 9 orphons, were excluded from the earlier analysis of a few hundred of the donors because counts were too low. Assigning TCR associations to individual alleles was difficult when HLA alleles, especially DR and DQ, strongly co-occurred. Roughly uniform sequencing depth across donors was assumed in presence/absence analyses, although this assumption may not hold. Linkage disequilibrium might explain the correlated functional status among segregating V segments, but an unknown experimental factor could not be ruled out. It was suggested by the authors that the approach could potentially be generalized to other disease states and immunological phenotypes. For the cohort, immune exposure information was limited to CMV serostatus. Because HLA typing was missing for some donors at each locus, association tests included only the typed subset. In a later analysis, most CMV-associated TCR beta chains were found to appear HLA-restricted, with HLA associations seemingly driven largely by CMV exposure. A later analysis found that HLA-associated TCR beta chains were more clonally expanded and had lower generation probabilities than equally common non-associated chains. In a later genetic analysis, fewer N-insertions in productive TCRs were reported among donors in an Asian-associated ancestry cluster than the roughly 640-donor mean. The study listed 150 to 200 TCR beta chains as associated with cytomegalovirus. At a false discovery rate of 0.05, a later analysis linked 16,951 TCR beta sequences to specific HLA alleles.

The origin of this receptor is a man aged 60-69 years in good health and CMV-seropositive. The sequencing sample was made of PBMCs. The sequence joins TRBV7-7 to TRBJ2-5; TRBD2 aligns with 9 central bases. The nucleotide sequence is TGTGCCAGCAGCTTCGGTAGCGGGAGCGGGACCCAGTACTTC. This sequence encodes CASSFGSGSGTQYF.